A selection of T cell receptor beta chains follows, all from one sample in a study of human T cells and chemical hapten exposure. TCRdb used MiXCR to reprocess the RACE reads, holding one entry per CDR3 protein. The sample yields about 31,000 distinct CDR3 sequences, 7.4% seen once. Sample: whole blood. The origin of the receptors is a human donor in good health. Some clones in this sample may be carry-over from other donors' samples. The CDR3 runs from the conserved cysteine through the conserved F or W. A D gene is named only where the DNA matches it firmly. Not every row has a clone size; where given, it reads once, few, many or a size class.

D gene: -
V gene: TRBV12-3/TRBV12-4
J gene: TRBJ1-4
clone size: many
CDR3 protein: CASSGGPLRTNEKLFF
CDR3 DNA: TGTGCCAGCAGTGGGGGTCCGTTGCGAACTAATGAAAAACTGTTTTTT

D gene: -
V gene: TRBV11-2
J gene: TRBJ2-7
clone size: few
CDR3 protein: CASSAISTGTYEQYF
CDR3 DNA: TGTGCCAGCTCTGCCATATCGACGGGGACGTACGAGCAGTACTTC

D gene: TRBD1
V gene: TRBV6-1
J gene: TRBJ2-7
clone size: many
CDR3 protein: CASSEAGTGTVYEQYF
CDR3 DNA: TGTGCCAGCAGTGAAGCAGGGACAGGGACAGTCTACGAGCAGTACTTC

D gene: -
V gene: TRBV5-1
J gene: TRBJ1-5
clone size: many
CDR3 protein: CASSLDSNNQPQHF
CDR3 DNA: TGCGCCAGCAGCTTGGACAGTAACAATCAGCCCCAGCATTTT

D gene: TRBD1
V gene: TRBV11-2
J gene: TRBJ1-2
clone size: many
CDR3 protein: CASSLDTGGHGYTF
CDR3 DNA: TGTGCCAGCAGCTTAGATACAGGGGGGCATGGCTACACCTTC

D gene: TRBD2
V gene: TRBV28
J gene: TRBJ2-7
clone size: many
CDR3 protein: CASSSYVGLGRAYEQYF
CDR3 DNA: TGTGCCAGCAGTTCCTACGTTGGGCTTGGGAGGGCCTACGAGCAGTACTTC

D gene: -
V gene: TRBV3-1
J gene: TRBJ1-1
clone size: many
CDR3 protein: CASSHGNTEAFF
CDR3 DNA: TGTGCCAGCAGCCACGGGAACACTGAAGCTTTCTTT

D gene: -
V gene: TRBV6-5
J gene: TRBJ2-1
clone size: many
CDR3 protein: CASSRYSSYNEQFF
CDR3 DNA: TGTGCCAGCAGCCGATATAGCTCCTACAATGAGCAGTTCTTC

D gene: TRBD1
V gene: TRBV29-1
J gene: TRBJ1-1
clone size: -
CDR3 protein: CSVEGGTGATEAFF
CDR3 DNA: TGCAGCGTTGAAGGTGGGACAGGCGCGACTGAAGCTTTCTTT

D gene: TRBD2
V gene: TRBV5-1
J gene: TRBJ2-1
clone size: many
CDR3 protein: CASSLAGTSGRFDEQFF
CDR3 DNA: TGCGCCAGCAGCTTGGCTGGAACTAGCGGGAGATTCGATGAGCAGTTCTTC

D gene: -
V gene: TRBV6-1
J gene: TRBJ1-2
clone size: -
CDR3 protein: CASSEAEIHGYTF
CDR3 DNA: TGTGCCAGCAGTGAAGCTGAGATCCATGGCTACACCTTC

D gene: -
V gene: TRBV7-6
J gene: TRBJ2-3
clone size: -
CDR3 protein: CASRRSGSTDTQYF
CDR3 DNA: TGTGCCAGCAGAAGGAGCGGGAGCACAGATACGCAGTATTTT

D gene: TRBD2
V gene: TRBV2
J gene: TRBJ2-1
clone size: few
CDR3 protein: CASPSPTSGRSPNEQFF
CDR3 DNA: TGTGCCAGCCCTTCCCCTACTAGCGGCCGCTCCCCCAATGAGCAGTTCTTC

D gene: -
V gene: TRBV10-3
J gene: TRBJ2-1
clone size: many
CDR3 protein: CATKQAIHSYNEQFF
CDR3 DNA: TGTGCCACCAAACAAGCTATTCACTCCTACAATGAGCAGTTCTTC

D gene: -
V gene: TRBV3-1
J gene: TRBJ1-1
clone size: -
CDR3 protein: CASSQGRNTEAFF
CDR3 DNA: TGTGCCAGCAGCCAAGGTCGGAACACTGAAGCTTTCTTT

D gene: TRBD2
V gene: TRBV7-9
J gene: TRBJ2-1
clone size: -
CDR3 protein: CASSLGGSGSKDEQFF
CDR3 DNA: TGTGCCAGCAGCTTAGGGGGTAGCGGGAGTAAAGATGAGCAGTTCTTC

D gene: -
V gene: TRBV4-2
J gene: TRBJ2-5
clone size: few
CDR3 protein: CASSQVLRGRGETQYF
CDR3 DNA: TGTGCCAGCAGCCAAGTTCTGCGGGGGCGGGGAGAGACCCAGTACTTC

D gene: -
V gene: TRBV2
J gene: TRBJ2-1
clone size: many
CDR3 protein: CASKGNGNEQFF
CDR3 DNA: TGTGCCAGCAAGGGCAACGGGAATGAGCAGTTCTTC

D gene: TRBD2
V gene: TRBV11-2
J gene: TRBJ2-3
clone size: many
CDR3 protein: CASSPRWTSGPGPDTQYF
CDR3 DNA: TGTGCCAGCAGCCCCCGATGGACTAGCGGGCCCGGGCCAGATACGCAGTATTTT

D gene: -
V gene: TRBV5-1
J gene: TRBJ2-1
clone size: many
CDR3 protein: CASSLDASYNEQFF
CDR3 DNA: TGCGCCAGCAGCTTGGATGCCAGCTACAATGAGCAGTTCTTC

D gene: -
V gene: TRBV12-3/TRBV12-4
J gene: TRBJ2-3
clone size: few
CDR3 protein: CASSFGPSQYF
CDR3 DNA: TGTGCCAGCAGTTTCGGTCCCAGCCAGTATTTT

D gene: TRBD2
V gene: TRBV28
J gene: TRBJ2-2
clone size: many
CDR3 protein: CASSRTSADTGELFF
CDR3 DNA: TGTGCCAGCAGTCGGACTAGCGCAGACACCGGGGAGCTGTTTTTT

D gene: TRBD2
V gene: TRBV19
J gene: TRBJ2-1
clone size: many
CDR3 protein: CASSPWEGLNEQFF
CDR3 DNA: TGTGCCAGTAGTCCATGGGAGGGCCTCAATGAGCAGTTCTTC

D gene: -
V gene: TRBV19
J gene: TRBJ1-5
clone size: -
CDR3 protein: CASSMGMVGNQPQHF
CDR3 DNA: TGTGCCAGTAGTATGGGGATGGTGGGGAATCAGCCCCAGCATTTT

D gene: -
V gene: TRBV3-1
J gene: TRBJ2-7
clone size: few
CDR3 protein: CASSPMGAYEQYF
CDR3 DNA: TGTGCCAGCAGCCCGATGGGCGCCTACGAGCAGTACTTC

D gene: TRBD1
V gene: TRBV6-2/TRBV6-3
J gene: TRBJ1-6
clone size: few
CDR3 protein: CASRDRASPLHF
CDR3 DNA: TGTGCCAGCCGGGACAGGGCCTCACCCCTCCACTTT